Listed below are T cell receptor beta chains from one sample, sequenced in a study of T-cell memory formation after mild COVID-19. TCRdb re-called the 5' RACE reads with MiXCR, one entry per CDR3 protein. The sample lists 430,000 or so distinct CDR3 sequences; about 23% were seen once. Specimen: PBMCs or a T cell subset sorted from them (not recorded which). These receptors were obtained from an adult woman who had mild COVID-19 (a few samples of this study predate the infection). Cell type and time point are not known. The conserved cysteine and the conserved F or W are not part of the CDR3 here. Each record gives: CDR3 length, V gene, J gene, CDR3 protein.

>12|TRBV18|TRBJ2-7
ASSPPTGGAEQY
>12|TRBV27|TRBJ2-3
ACGGQGNTDTQY
>11|TRBV24-1|TRBJ2-5
ATGQGAKETQY
>10|TRBV29-1|TRBJ2-7
SVRASGYEQY
>12|TRBV5-1|TRBJ2-3
ASRPGTGTDTQY
>12|TRBV5-1|TRBJ1-1
ASSLASGNTEAF
>13|TRBV12-3/TRBV12-4|TRBJ1-5
ASTTGTGVNQPQH
>13|TRBV4-2|TRBJ1-1
ASSQGQGADTEAF
>11|TRBV7-9|TRBJ1-1
ASSSSLNTEAF
>16|TRBV7-9|TRBJ2-2
ASSARRGSQRDTGELF
>11|TRBV20-1|TRBJ2-7
SAGRQGMHEQY
>14|TRBV11-1|TRBJ1-5
ASSPDRGDGNQPQH
>13|TRBV6-1|TRBJ1-5
ASSPRTASNQPQH
>13|TRBV21-1|TRBJ2-7
ASSARDAGPYEQY
>12|TRBV12-3/TRBV12-4|TRBJ2-5
ASSGRGLWVTQY
>13|TRBV6-1|TRBJ2-1
ASSEAPGQYNEQF
>9|TRBV20-1|TRBJ2-1
SASDINEQF
>15|TRBV3-1|TRBJ1-5
ASSPDQGAAGVAAQH
>10|TRBV30|TRBJ2-7
AWSGNRVEQY
>14|TRBV9|TRBJ2-5
ASSEGQGGFQETQY
>14|TRBV7-3|TRBJ2-1
ASSPTLAGGYNEQF
>15|TRBV6-5|TRBJ2-3
ASSYSPIEGITDTQY
>13|TRBV30|TRBJ2-7
AWSVLASGPSEQY
>15|TRBV7-2|TRBJ1-5
ASSLAPGQGGHQPQH
>15|TRBV5-4|TRBJ2-1
ASSWGLAGGYYNEQF
>12|TRBV18|TRBJ2-7
ASSPSKGLYEQY
>14|TRBV13|TRBJ2-7
ASSLGLGLSTYEQY
>12|TRBV7-9|TRBJ1-1
ASSLGSTNTEAF
>10|TRBV7-8|TRBJ2-1
ASSLGVAEQF
>12|TRBV7-6|TRBJ2-4
ASSPRQGENIQY
>12|TRBV7-3|TRBJ1-1
ASSSGLVGAEAF
>13|TRBV12-3/TRBV12-4|TRBJ1-5
ASSLQSGRRQPQH
>11|TRBV7-9|TRBJ2-7
ASSLAGGGKQY
>9|TRBV7-8|TRBJ2-1
ASSLVLEQF
>17|TRBV10-3|TRBJ2-5
AISASGTGGGSSWETQY